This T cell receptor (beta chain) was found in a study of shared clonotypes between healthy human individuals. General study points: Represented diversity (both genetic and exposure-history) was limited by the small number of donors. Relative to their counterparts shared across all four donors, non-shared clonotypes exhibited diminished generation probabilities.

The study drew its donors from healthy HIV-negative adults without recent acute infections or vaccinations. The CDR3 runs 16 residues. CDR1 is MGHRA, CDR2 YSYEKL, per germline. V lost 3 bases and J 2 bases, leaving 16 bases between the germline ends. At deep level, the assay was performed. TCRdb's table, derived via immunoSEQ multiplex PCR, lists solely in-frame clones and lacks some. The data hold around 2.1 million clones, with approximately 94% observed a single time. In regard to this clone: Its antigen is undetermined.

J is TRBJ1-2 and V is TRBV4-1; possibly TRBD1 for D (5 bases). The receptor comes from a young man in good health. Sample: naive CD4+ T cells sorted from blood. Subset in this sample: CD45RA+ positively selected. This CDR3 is CASSQGWGDRNYGYTF. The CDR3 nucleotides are TGCGCCAGCAGCCAGGGGTGGGGGGATAGGAACTATGGCTACACCTTC.